This is a list of T cell receptor beta chains from one sample in a study of human T cells and chemical hapten exposure. TCRdb ran MiXCR on the RACE reads and lists one entry per CDR3 protein. The table records about 110,000 distinct CDR3 sequences, approximately 10% of them present only once. Here the sequenced sample was whole blood, taken in connection with sensitization to the hapten diphenylcyclopropenone (DPC). These receptors were taken from a woman in her thirties or forties with alopecia areata. Some clones in this sample may be carry-over from other donors' samples. Each CDR3 is given with its conserved first and last residue. The D gene is left open where the match is weak. Not every row has a clone size; where given, it reads once, few, many or a size class.

j_call: TRBJ2-2
d_call: NA
v_call: TRBV6-6
clone_size: many
cdr3_nt: TGTGCCAGCAGTCGGACAGCCCTGGGGGCCGGGGAGCTGTTTTTT
cdr3_aa: CASSRTALGAGELFF

j_call: TRBJ1-1
d_call: NA
v_call: TRBV18
clone_size: many
cdr3_nt: TGTGCCAGCTCACCACCACAACCTCTGAACACTGAAGCTTTCTTT
cdr3_aa: CASSPPQPLNTEAFF

j_call: TRBJ1-1
d_call: NA
v_call: TRBV12-3/TRBV12-4
clone_size: many
cdr3_nt: TGTGCCAGCAGTTTTGCTGGGGAACCTCGCATGAACACTGAAGCTTTCTTT
cdr3_aa: CASSFAGEPRMNTEAFF

j_call: TRBJ2-2
d_call: NA
v_call: TRBV4-3
clone_size: NA
cdr3_nt: TGCGCCAGCAGCCCCGGTAGGAGGGGGCCAAACACCGGGGAGCTGTTTTTT
cdr3_aa: CASSPGRRGPNTGELFF

j_call: TRBJ1-5
d_call: NA
v_call: TRBV5-5
clone_size: few
cdr3_nt: TGTGCCAGCAGCCGAACAGGCAATCAGCCCCAGCATTTT
cdr3_aa: CASSRTGNQPQHF

j_call: TRBJ1-4
d_call: NA
v_call: TRBV14
clone_size: NA
cdr3_nt: TGTGCCAGCAGCCAAGATGGCCAGAAGAATGAAAAACTGTTTTTT
cdr3_aa: CASSQDGQKNEKLFF

j_call: TRBJ1-5
d_call: NA
v_call: TRBV29-1
clone_size: few
cdr3_nt: TGCAGCGTTGGGGGCAGTAATAGCAATCAGCCCCAGCATTTT
cdr3_aa: CSVGGSNSNQPQHF

j_call: TRBJ2-5
d_call: NA
v_call: TRBV20-1
clone_size: many
cdr3_nt: TGCAGTGCTATAAACAGGGTTTCGATCGAGACCCAGTACTTC
cdr3_aa: CSAINRVSIETQYF

j_call: TRBJ1-1
d_call: NA
v_call: TRBV12-3/TRBV12-4
clone_size: many
cdr3_nt: TGTGCCAGCAGTCAGACGAAGCCGATAAGGATGAACACTGAAGCTTTCTTT
cdr3_aa: CASSQTKPIRMNTEAFF

j_call: TRBJ2-2
d_call: TRBD2
v_call: TRBV14
clone_size: few
cdr3_nt: TGTGCCAGCAGCCGGAAAGGACTAGCGGGGAACACCGGGGAGCTGTTTTTT
cdr3_aa: CASSRKGLAGNTGELFF

j_call: TRBJ2-6
d_call: NA
v_call: TRBV9
clone_size: NA
cdr3_nt: TGTGCCAGCAGCGTAGGACCGGGGCCGACACCCTCTGGGGCCAACGTCCTGACTTTC
cdr3_aa: CASSVGPGPTPSGANVLTF

j_call: TRBJ2-2
d_call: NA
v_call: TRBV29-1
clone_size: NA
cdr3_nt: TGCAGCGTTGTTCGGGGATCCTCGAACACCGGGGAGCTGTTTTTT
cdr3_aa: CSVVRGSSNTGELFF

j_call: TRBJ2-7
d_call: TRBD2
v_call: TRBV29-1
clone_size: NA
cdr3_nt: TGCAGCGTCCCGTCGGGGGGGGACGAGCAGTACTTC
cdr3_aa: CSVPSGGDEQYF

j_call: TRBJ2-7
d_call: NA
v_call: TRBV18
clone_size: many
cdr3_nt: TGTGCCAGCTCACCAGTGAGGACAGACAGGCCTAGGAGCGAGCAGTACTTC
cdr3_aa: CASSPVRTDRPRSEQYF

j_call: TRBJ2-2
d_call: NA
v_call: TRBV2
clone_size: NA
cdr3_nt: TGTGCCAGCGGCCCCCGCAGGTACACCGGGGAGCTGTTTTTT
cdr3_aa: CASGPRRYTGELFF

j_call: TRBJ1-5
d_call: TRBD1
v_call: TRBV20-1
clone_size: few
cdr3_nt: TGCAGCCCTGAGGGAGACAGGGGAATATATAGCAATCAGCCCCAGCATTTT
cdr3_aa: CSPEGDRGIYSNQPQHF

j_call: TRBJ2-7
d_call: NA
v_call: TRBV11-2
clone_size: few
cdr3_nt: TGTGCCAGCAGCCCCGCAGAGGCAGGGATCTACGAGCAGTACTTC
cdr3_aa: CASSPAEAGIYEQYF

j_call: TRBJ1-5
d_call: TRBD1
v_call: TRBV12-5
clone_size: many
cdr3_nt: TGTGCTAGTGGTTTTGAGACAGGGGCTAGCAATCAGCCCCAGCATTTT
cdr3_aa: CASGFETGASNQPQHF

j_call: TRBJ2-5
d_call: NA
v_call: TRBV10-3
clone_size: NA
cdr3_nt: TGTGCCATCAGTCAGGGGTTGGAGACCCAGTACTTC
cdr3_aa: CAISQGLETQYF

j_call: TRBJ1-2
d_call: NA
v_call: TRBV28
clone_size: few
cdr3_nt: TGTGCCAGCAGTTTCGGGGGAGTCTATGGCTACACCTTC
cdr3_aa: CASSFGGVYGYTF

j_call: TRBJ2-3
d_call: NA
v_call: TRBV10-3
clone_size: few
cdr3_nt: TGTGCCATCAGAGGGGGTCAGAGTACAGATACGCAGTATTTT
cdr3_aa: CAIRGGQSTDTQYF

j_call: TRBJ2-5
d_call: NA
v_call: TRBV3-1
clone_size: NA
cdr3_nt: TGTGCCAGCAGCCTAGACCGAGAGACCCAGTACTTC
cdr3_aa: CASSLDRETQYF

j_call: TRBJ2-2
d_call: NA
v_call: TRBV7-2
clone_size: NA
cdr3_nt: TGTGCCAGCAGCTTAGTCGGGGCAGCAAACACCGGGGAGCTGTTTTTT
cdr3_aa: CASSLVGAANTGELFF

j_call: TRBJ2-3
d_call: NA
v_call: TRBV6-5
clone_size: many
cdr3_nt: TGTGCCAGCTCTACGGAGGGCCTCCCCGCAGATACGCAGTATTTT
cdr3_aa: CASSTEGLPADTQYF

j_call: TRBJ2-3
d_call: TRBD2
v_call: TRBV7-2
clone_size: NA
cdr3_nt: TGTGCCAGCAGCTCCTTGGGGGGGGATACGCAGTATTTT
cdr3_aa: CASSSLGGDTQYF

j_call: TRBJ2-3
d_call: NA
v_call: TRBV9
clone_size: many
cdr3_nt: TGTGCCAGCAGCTTCTGGACAGAACCAACAGATACGCAGTATTTT
cdr3_aa: CASSFWTEPTDTQYF

j_call: TRBJ2-5
d_call: NA
v_call: TRBV5-4
clone_size: few
cdr3_nt: TGTGCCAGCACCCAAGGGGGAGGACAAGAGACCCAGTACTTC
cdr3_aa: CASTQGGGQETQYF